This T cell receptor (beta chain) appears in the sequencing data of a study of OX40 agonist ivuxolimab in advanced cancers. As concerns this clone: Its specificity is unknown.

General study points: On average, CD8+ T cells had more expanded clones than CD4+.

The table came from immunoSEQ multiplex PCR; TCRdb's copy has only in-frame clones and leaves some out. This table has about 47,000 clones, approximately 90% appearing once. Germline V CDR1 and CDR2: SEHNR, FQNEAQ (reference sequence). There are 11 residues in the CDR3. Trimming removed 6 bases at V and 11 bases at J, with 13 bases between. The source of this sequence is an adult with an advanced solid tumor such as melanoma, head and neck, liver or kidney cancer. The sample was CD4+ or CD8+ T cells sorted from blood, taken in a trial of the OX40 agonist ivuxolimab. The gene calls are TRBV7-9 and TRBJ1-1; no clear D gene. The CDR3 region is CASSFQTSAFF. For the CDR3, the DNA is TGTGCCAGCAGTTTTCAAACTAGCGCTTTCTTT.